This TCR beta chain was recovered during a study of blood T cell repertoires in COVID-19. Study-wide context: Acute and convalescent COVID-19 samples came from the United States, Italy and Spain. The cDNA or gDNA used as material had been derived from T cells, B-cell-depleted T cells, or PBMCs.

Using immunoSEQ multiplex PCR, the repertoire was profiled, and TCRdb retains in-frame clones only, with some absent. The sample shows about 210,000 clones, about 86% of them seen only once. The CDR3 has 16 residues. Trimming removed 1 base from V and 9 bases from J, with 21 bases in between. Germline CDR1 and CDR2: MGHRA and YSYEKL. The clonotype originates from a woman in her forties or fifties with acute COVID-19. The sample consisted of PBMCs or T cells enriched from blood (not recorded which). The V call is TRBV4-1, the J call TRBJ2-5, with a possible D match to TRBD2 (5 bases). The CDR3 bases are TGCGCCAGCAGCCAAGTTTCGGTAGGACTCGCGGAGGCCCAGTACTTC. Its translation is CASSQVSVGLAEAQYF.